The clone carrying this TCR beta chain has a single count. What it recognizes is unknown. A single base separates this from a much larger clone, so it may be a read error. These data originate in a study of blood T cells in healthy people across ages. The CDR3 length is 15 residues. CDR1 is DFQATT and CDR2 is SNEGSKA in the germline V gene (reference sequence). V lost 7 bases, J lost 4 bases, and 22 bases lay in between. Isolation per sample recovered at least 6 million PBMCs. A second PCR of 7 to 11 cycles used a sample-barcoded 5' primer and a J-beta primer mix. TCRdb passed the 5' RACE reads through MiXCR, listing each CDR3 protein once. The table lists some 1.4 million distinct CDR3 sequences, about 43% of them singletons. Overall study results and limits: The study regarded diversity estimates from one million T cells as underestimates.

The specimen was blood. This TCR was recovered from a woman aged 18-29 years in good health. The chain carries TRBV20-1 and TRBJ2-5; D might be TRBD2 (6 bases). Written as DNA, the CDR3 is TGCAGTGTTAGTAATTCGGGAGAGGGTGTAGAGACCCAGTACTTC. This gives the protein CSVSNSGEGVETQYF.